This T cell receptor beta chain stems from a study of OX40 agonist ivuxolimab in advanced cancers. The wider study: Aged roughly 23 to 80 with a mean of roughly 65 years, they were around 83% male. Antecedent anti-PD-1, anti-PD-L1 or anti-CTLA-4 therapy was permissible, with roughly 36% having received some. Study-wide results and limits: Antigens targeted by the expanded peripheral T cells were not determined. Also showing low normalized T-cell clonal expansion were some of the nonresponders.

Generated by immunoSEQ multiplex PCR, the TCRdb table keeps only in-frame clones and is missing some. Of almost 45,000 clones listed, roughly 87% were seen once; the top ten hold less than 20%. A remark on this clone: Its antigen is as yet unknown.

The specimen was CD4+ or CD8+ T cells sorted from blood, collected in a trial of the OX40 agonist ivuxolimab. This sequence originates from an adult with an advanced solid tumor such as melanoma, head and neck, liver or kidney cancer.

CDR3 bases: TGTGCCAGCAGTCCCCCAGGGGTCGACTCCTACAATGAGCAGTTCTTC. Translated, it gives CASSPPGVDSYNEQFF. J is TRBJ2-1 and V is TRBV5-6; tentative D call: TRBD1 (6 bases). Looked up from germline, CDR1 is SGHDT and CDR2 is YYEEEE. V gave up 5 bases and J gave up 0 bases, with 15 bases separating them. The CDR3 sequence is 16 residues long.